This T cell receptor (beta chain) emerged from a study of T cell repertoires in cytomegalovirus infection. Study information: Well-studied HLA-B-restricted CMV epitopes were used in the study alongside recently identified HLA-C-restricted ones. Indications came from public TCR beta signatures; they pointed to CMV infection and to a matching HLA type.

J gave up 5 bases and V 5 bases, and 5 bases lay outside the gene matches. Germline V gene data show CDR1 as SNHLY and CDR2 as FYNNEI. This CDR3 is built from 14 residues. The sample holds a few counts of this clonotype. Its cognate antigen is unknown. MiXCR, applied by TCRdb to the reads, yields one record per CDR3 protein. The sample has approximately 300,000 distinct CDR3 sequences, roughly 25% seen once. Findings and limits, study-wide: Cumulative frequency (of public TCR beta family members) identified carriers of CMV plus the relevant HLA. In two of eight donors, the top clonotype was HLA-C-restricted CMV-specific.

The input for sequencing was cultured PBMCs, taken from culture after CMV antigen stimulation. The receptor was isolated from a human donor in good health (CMV status not recorded). Some clones in this sample may be carry-over from other donors' samples. The J gene is TRBJ2-2, the V gene TRBV2, with TRBD2 matching over 7 bases. In nucleotides, the CDR3 is TGTGCCAGCAGTAGCGGGAAGGGAACCGGGGAGCTGTTTTTT. Its translation: CASSSGKGTGELFF.